This entry concerns a single TCR beta chain. The V gene's germline CDR1 is MNHEY and CDR2 SMNVEV (reference sequence). The CDR3 is made up of 13 amino acids. This record comes from a study of monozygotic twins with inflammatory bowel disease. Reanalyzing the 5' RACE reads, TCRdb keeps one entry per CDR3 protein, without DNA. This specimen shows approximately 340,000 distinct CDR3 sequences; the ten leading clones hold around 2%. The sequencing input was blood. This receptor was identified in a human donor with ulcerative colitis or Crohn's disease, or a healthy co-twin of an affected twin (not recorded which). This sequence joins TRBV27 and TRBJ2-4; the D call from TCRdb, TRBD1, cannot be confirmed without DNA. CDR3 amino acids: CASSFSRVGIQYF.